Listed below are T cell receptor beta chains from one sample, sequenced in a study of T cell responses to AZD1222 COVID-19 vaccine. Libraries were prepared by immunoSEQ multiplex PCR; TCRdb keeps only in-frame clonotypes and omits some of them. In the table there are 120,000 or so clones, approximately 82% of which are singletons. The starting material was peripheral blood, obtained 28 days after the second AZD1222 dose. The receptors were sampled from an adult who received the AZD1222 COVID-19 vaccine. Each CDR3 is given with its conserved first and last residue. A D gene is named only where the DNA matches it firmly. Rows may omit the clone size; those that give it use once, few, many or a size class.

cdr3_nt cdr3_aa j_call d_call clone_size v_call
TGCAGTGCTAGTCTCATTTGGGGGGACAGTCAGAATGGCTACACCTTC CSASLIWGDSQNGYTF TRBJ1-2 TRBD1 NA TRBV20-1
TGTGCCAGCAGACCTAGCGGGGGGTCGACGCAGTATTTT CASRPSGGSTQYF TRBJ2-3 TRBD2 NA TRBV28
TGCGCCAGCAGCTTCCGTTTCGGGACTCCTCATGCTGAAGCTTTCTTT CASSFRFGTPHAEAFF TRBJ1-1 NA NA TRBV4-1
TGTGCCAGCAGGGACGGAACAAGCAATCAGCCCCAGCATTTT CASRDGTSNQPQHF TRBJ1-5 NA NA TRBV6-5
TGTGCCAGCAGCCCTCTGGCGGGGAGCTCCTACAATGAGCAGTTCTTC CASSPLAGSSYNEQFF TRBJ2-1 NA NA TRBV7-8
TGTGCCAGCAGCTTAGGCCGTGAAAACATTCAGTACTTC CASSLGRENIQYF TRBJ2-4 NA NA TRBV11-2
TGTGCCAGCAGTTACTCGCGGTCGGGGGAGGCCCTCCACTTT CASSYSRSGEALHF TRBJ1-6 NA NA TRBV6-5
TGTGCCAGCAGCCAGAGGACAGGCTATGGCTACACCTTC CASSQRTGYGYTF TRBJ1-2 TRBD1 NA TRBV7-2
TGTGCCAGCAGGCTAGCGGGGGAGTACAATGAGCAGTTCTTC CASRLAGEYNEQFF TRBJ2-1 TRBD2 NA TRBV28
TGTGCCAGCAGTGTAACAGGCTCTGGAAACACCATATATTTT CASSVTGSGNTIYF TRBJ1-3 NA NA TRBV2
TGTGCCAGCTCACCACGTTCGCGGATGAGCACTGAAGCTTTCTTT CASSPRSRMSTEAFF TRBJ1-1 NA NA TRBV18
TGCGCCAGCAGTATGGGGTTTGGAGCTTTCTTT CASSMGFGAFF TRBJ1-1 NA NA TRBV10-1
TGTGCCAGCAGTTCTGAGGCCGGGGAGCTGTTTTTT CASSSEAGELFF TRBJ2-2 NA NA TRBV12-3/TRBV12-4
TGTGCCAGCAGTACCCCTCGACAGGCCTCTAATGAAAAACTGTTTTTT CASSTPRQASNEKLFF TRBJ1-4 NA NA TRBV28
TGTGCCAGCAGCTTAGGTCAAAATCAGCCCCAGCATTTT CASSLGQNQPQHF TRBJ1-5 NA NA TRBV11-2
TGTGCCTGGAGTAGCGGCCACTCTGGAAACACCATATATTTT CAWSSGHSGNTIYF TRBJ1-3 NA once TRBV30
TGTGCCAGCAGTGAGGGACAAGAGTTCGTACAGCCCCAGCATTTT CASSEGQEFVQPQHF TRBJ1-5 NA NA TRBV6-1
TGCGCCAGCAGCCAAGGGGGACAGGGTTCCGATACGCAGTATTTT CASSQGGQGSDTQYF TRBJ2-3 TRBD1 NA TRBV4-3
TGCGCCAGCAGCCAAGATCCGGGGTTTAGCTCCTACGAGCAGTACTTC CASSQDPGFSSYEQYF TRBJ2-7 NA once TRBV4-1
TGTGCCAGCAGCGTGAGCGGGGGGGGTTCCAAAAACATTCAGTACTTC CASSVSGGGSKNIQYF TRBJ2-4 TRBD2 NA TRBV9
TGTGCCAGCAGTGGAGCAGACTCTAACTATGGCTACACCTTC CASSGADSNYGYTF TRBJ1-2 NA NA TRBV2
TGCGCCAGCAGCCCCGCCGGGACGGCCACCGGGCAGTACTTC CASSPAGTATGQYF TRBJ2-7 NA NA TRBV5-1
TGTGCCAGCTCACCATATTTTACTAATTACGGGGGCGCGAACACTGAAGCTTTCTTT CASSPYFTNYGGANTEAFF TRBJ1-1 NA NA TRBV18
TGTGCCAGCAGTGAAGACAGGTCGGGTAGCAATCAGCCCCAGCATTTT CASSEDRSGSNQPQHF TRBJ1-5 NA NA TRBV25-1
TGTGCCACCAGCACCTCCTTCGGGACAGGGAATCCCTACGAGCAGTACTTC CATSTSFGTGNPYEQYF TRBJ2-7 TRBD1 NA TRBV15
TGTGCCAGCAGCTTAGTAGTCGGGGAGGACGGTGAAGCTTTCTTT CASSLVVGEDGEAFF TRBJ1-1 NA NA TRBV7-2
TGTGCCAGCAGTTTAGTGAGGGGCAATCAGCCCCAGCATTTT CASSLVRGNQPQHF TRBJ1-5 NA NA TRBV28
TGCGCCAGCAGTGAATACAGGGGCTATGGCTACACCTTC CASSEYRGYGYTF TRBJ1-2 TRBD1 NA TRBV10-1
TGTGCCAGCAGCTTAGCGCCATTTAGGACAGGGGAAGGGGAGCAGTACTTC CASSLAPFRTGEGEQYF TRBJ2-7 TRBD1 NA TRBV7-2
TGCGCCAGCAGCCAAGATATGTCCCCAGGGGGCACAGATACGCAGTATTTT CASSQDMSPGGTDTQYF TRBJ2-3 NA few TRBV4-1
TGTGCCAGTAGGAACCGGGACAGGGAGCCCACAGATACGCAGTATTTT CASRNRDREPTDTQYF TRBJ2-3 TRBD1 NA TRBV19
TGTGCCAGCAGCTTGGGAGGGCAGGACTATGGCTACACCTTC CASSLGGQDYGYTF TRBJ1-2 NA NA TRBV7-9
TGTGCCAGCAGCCTGACAGGACAGGGCCTTTCACCCCTCCACTTT CASSLTGQGLSPLHF TRBJ1-6 TRBD1 NA TRBV5-4
TGTGCCAGCAGTTCGGAGGGGCATGGAATCGTTGAGCAGTTCTTC CASSSEGHGIVEQFF TRBJ2-1 NA NA TRBV2
TGCGCCAGCAGCTTGGCATTAGCGGGGGGTGAGACCCAGTACTTC CASSLALAGGETQYF TRBJ2-5 TRBD2 few TRBV5-1
TGTGCCAGCTCACTAGGGGACAGCGGAAACTATGGCTACACCTTC CASSLGDSGNYGYTF TRBJ1-2 TRBD1 NA TRBV18
TGTGCCAGCAGTTTGGCGGGGGGGGGCAATGAGCAGTTCTTC CASSLAGGGNEQFF TRBJ2-1 TRBD2 NA TRBV28
TGTGCCAGCAGCTTAAAGGCGGGCAGCTCCTACAATGAGCAGTTCTTC CASSLKAGSSYNEQFF TRBJ2-1 NA NA TRBV7-8
TGTGCCAGCAGCTTAATATCGGGCAACGAGCAGTACTTC CASSLISGNEQYF TRBJ2-7 NA NA TRBV7-2
TGTGCCAGCACCCGAGTGACAGGGGTTCTTCATCAGCCCCAGCATTTT CASTRVTGVLHQPQHF TRBJ1-5 TRBD1 NA TRBV7-9
TGTGCCAGCAGTCACGGGGGGGACTATGGCTACACCTTC CASSHGGDYGYTF TRBJ1-2 NA NA TRBV12-3/TRBV12-4